These 5 T cell receptor beta chains originate from one sample sequenced in a study of cytomegalovirus exposure and HLA in healthy donors. The PCR was carried out with 60 Vbeta primers and 13 Jbeta primers. Repertoires were generated with immunoSEQ multiplex PCR, while TCRdb's copy carries only in-frame clones and drops some. This repertoire shows 150,000 to 200,000 clones, around 80% found once; its top ten account for around 7%. The sequenced material came from PBMCs. Receptors were obtained from a man between 25 and 39 years old in good health and CMV-seropositive.

The rearrangement uses TRBV7-8 and TRBJ1-2; D may be TRBD1 (5 bases). Germline-derived CDR1 and CDR2 are SGHVS and FQNEAQ. The ends were cut back, 1 base at V and 4 bases at J, with 19 bases in the middle. The CDR3 extends over 17 amino acids. The CDR3 DNA reads as TGTGCCAGCAGCTTAGTTAGGCGGGGAGGGGATTCCTATGGCTACACCTTC. It encodes CASSLVRRGGDSYGYTF.

The chain carries TRBV28 and TRBJ1-2, with a tentative D call TRBD1 (6 bases). V was cut by 5 bases and J by 4 bases, with 20 bases left in between. Germline CDR1 is MDHEN and CDR2 is SYDVKM. The CDR3 spans 16 residues. The CDR3 spells CASSKSGEGVLYGYTF. The CDR3, as DNA: TGTGCCAGCAGTAAATCGGGGGAGGGGGTACTCTATGGCTACACCTTC.

This clone was observed once. The rearrangement joins TRBV7-9 to TRBJ2-2; a weak D match, TRBD1 (6 bases). The germline V and J ends were trimmed by 1 base and 2 bases, with 17 bases remaining between them. Germline lookup yields CDR1 SEHNR and CDR2 FQNEAQ (reference sequence). CDR3 length: 18 amino acids. The CDR3 DNA is TGTGCCAGCAGCTTAGATTACTGGGACACGCCTAACACCGGGGAGCTGTTTTTT. It is translated as CASSLDYWDTPNTGELFF.

This clone was recorded once. V gene TRBV28 combines with J gene TRBJ2-1, with 11 bases matching TRBD2. V lost 10 bases, J lost 8 bases, and 16 bases stayed unmatched. This CDR3 has 16 amino acids. Germline V gives CDR1 MDHEN, CDR2 SYDVKM. CDR3 sequence reads: CAINSPTSGIVDEQFF. In DNA form, the CDR3 reads TGTGCCATCAATAGTCCGACTAGCGGGATAGTCGATGAGCAGTTCTTC.

The gene calls are TRBV7-9 and TRBJ2-1, with D tentatively TRBD2 (6 bases). CDR1 SEHNR and CDR2 FQNEAQ come from the germline V gene (reference sequence). Trimming left V 4 bases short and J 5 bases short, with 15 bases between. This CDR3 is 15 amino acids long. The CDR3 DNA reads TGTGCCAGCAGCTCCCTGGGGACTCGGAACAATGAGCAGTTCTTC. Its protein product is CASSSLGTRNNEQFF.